These 7 T cell receptor beta chains were all obtained from the same sample, sequenced in a study of blood T cell repertoires in COVID-19 (TCRdb year 2020). Library preparation was by the immunoSEQ multiplex PCR assay. Imported from immuneACCESS, the table was reduced by TCRdb to in-frame sequences with V and J called. These copies leave out some clones; in studies compared against another copy, an unresolved V gene accounts for under half, and the cause of the remainder is not known. The sample yields roughly 34,000 clones; around three quarters were counted once. Around 14% of the sample is held by the ten biggest clonotypes. Source material: peripheral blood. The receptors were gathered from a woman aged 70-85 years with acute or convalescent COVID-19.

This chain joins TRBV6-1 and TRBJ2-3, with TRBD2 matching over 10 bases. In germline, CDR1 is MNHNS, CDR2 SASEGT. The CDR3 runs 16 residues. V gave up 4 bases and J gave up 2 bases; unmatched junction bases: 6. CDR3 nucleotide sequence: TGTGCCAGCAGTGCCTCTAGCGGGAGTAACACAGATACGCAGTATTTT. The encoded protein is CASSASSGSNTDTQYF.

The chain recombines TRBV5-1 with TRBJ2-7, with D tentatively TRBD1 (5 bases). Germline lookup yields CDR1 SGHRS and CDR2 YFSETQ. The CDR3 has 14 amino acids. Trimming removed 0 bases at V and 7 bases at J, with 14 bases between. CDR3 nucleotide sequence: TGCGCCAGCAGCTTGGGGGGCAGCGTTAGTGAGCAGTACTTC. Protein sequence: CASSLGGSVSEQYF.

The chain carries TRBV11-2 and TRBJ2-1; 9 nucleotides line up with TRBD2. Germline V CDR1 and CDR2: SGHAT, FQNNGV. V lost 0 bases, J lost 4 bases, and 1 base stayed unmatched. The length of the CDR3 is 15 residues. For the CDR3, the DNA is TGTGCCAGCAGCTTAGAACTAGCGGGTTACAATGAGCAGTTCTTC. It codes for CASSLELAGYNEQFF.

With regard to this clone: Sequence at one end of the junction differs from germline and may be a read error. V gene TRBV23-1 combines with J gene TRBJ2-7; 8 bases map to TRBD1. TRBV23-1 carries the ORF label, with uncertain function. The CDR3 extends over 19 amino acids. The CDR3 loop is CASSQSGTGPPPGSCEQYF. As DNA, the CDR3 is TGCGCCAGCAGTCAATCTGGGACAGGCCCTCCGCCAGGGTCCTGCGAGCAGTACTTC.

The V and J genes are TRBV11-2 and TRBJ2-1, with a possible D match to TRBD2 (6 bases). This CDR3 is built from 15 residues. V lost 2 bases and J 6 bases, leaving 14 bases between the germline ends. Germline CDR1 reads SGHAT; CDR2 reads FQNNGV. CDR3: CASSLRGLLPNEQFF. The CDR3 nucleotides are TGTGCCAGCAGCTTAAGGGGACTCCTCCCCAATGAGCAGTTCTTC.

J is TRBJ1-5 and V is TRBV19; 7 bases agree with TRBD1. CDR1 LNHDA and CDR2 SQIVND come from the germline V gene (reference sequence). J was trimmed by 4 bases and V by 7 bases; bases with no gene match: 19. The CDR3 consists of 18 residues. The CDR3 DNA follows: TGTGCCAGTACCCCCGACTGGGGGGACAGAGGATTAAATCAGCCCCAGCATTTT. Protein sequence: CASTPDWGDRGLNQPQHF.

The V gene is TRBV2, the J gene TRBJ2-5; TRBD2 aligns across 7 bases. The CDR3 has 16 amino acids. V lost 1 base, J lost 4 bases, and 9 bases stayed unmatched. Germline V gene lookup returns CDR1 SNHLY and CDR2 FYNNEI. CDR3 amino acids: CASSEGSGGIGETQYF. The CDR3 nucleotides are TGTGCCAGCAGTGAAGGTTCGGGGGGAATCGGAGAGACCCAGTACTTC.